This TCR beta chain originates from a study of STAT3 mutations in large granular lymphocyte leukemia. Across the whole study: Roughly half of the longitudinally sequenced T-LGLL patients carried detectable canonical activating STAT3 mutations. General study findings and limits: All newly emerging clones after therapy were STAT3 wild type. In some patients, a small highly pathogenic clone possibly went undetected. Every T-LGLL patient had at least one immunodominant TCRbeta clonotype.

About this clone itself: Antigen: not known.

Some 41,000 productive templates were obtained per sample on average. Profiling relied on immunoSEQ multiplex PCR, and the TCRdb table lists in-frame clones only, not all of them. This table has over 4,500 clones, around half appearing once. Germline lookup yields CDR1 SGHDT and CDR2 YYEEEE. J was trimmed by 4 bases and V by 4 bases; bases with no gene match: 2. This CDR3 is 13 amino acids long. The receptor comes from a woman in her sixties or seventies with T-cell large granular lymphocyte leukemia. Some clones in this sample may be carry-over from other donors' samples. The rearrangement joins TRBV5-6 to TRBJ1-5; 7 nucleotides match TRBD1. Sequenced input: peripheral blood mononuclear cells. The DNA of the CDR3 is TGTGCCAGCAGCGTGGACAGGAATCAGCCCCAGCATTTT. It is translated as CASSVDRNQPQHF.